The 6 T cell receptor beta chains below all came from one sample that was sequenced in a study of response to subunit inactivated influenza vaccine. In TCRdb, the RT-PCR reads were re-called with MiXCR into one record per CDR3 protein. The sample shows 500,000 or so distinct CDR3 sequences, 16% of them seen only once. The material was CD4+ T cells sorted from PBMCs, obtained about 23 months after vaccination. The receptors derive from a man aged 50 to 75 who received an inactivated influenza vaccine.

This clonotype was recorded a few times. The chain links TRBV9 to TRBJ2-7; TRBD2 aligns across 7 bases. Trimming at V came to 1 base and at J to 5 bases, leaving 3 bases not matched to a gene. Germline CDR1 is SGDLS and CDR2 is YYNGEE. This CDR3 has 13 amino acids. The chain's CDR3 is CASSVSSGHEQYF. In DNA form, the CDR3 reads TGTGCCAGCAGCGTAAGTAGCGGGCACGAGCAGTACTTC.

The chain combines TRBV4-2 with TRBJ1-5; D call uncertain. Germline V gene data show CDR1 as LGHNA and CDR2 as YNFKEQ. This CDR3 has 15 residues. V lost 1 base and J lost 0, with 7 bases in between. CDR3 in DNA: TGTGCCAGCAGCCAAGCAGGTTATAGCAATCAGCCCCAGCATTTT. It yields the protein CASSQAGYSNQPQHF.

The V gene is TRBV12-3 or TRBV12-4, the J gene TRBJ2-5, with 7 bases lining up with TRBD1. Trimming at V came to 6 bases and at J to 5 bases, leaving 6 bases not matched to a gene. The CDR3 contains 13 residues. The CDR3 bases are TGTGCCAGCAGCAGGGACAGCTGGGAGACCCAGTACTTC. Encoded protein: CASSRDSWETQYF.

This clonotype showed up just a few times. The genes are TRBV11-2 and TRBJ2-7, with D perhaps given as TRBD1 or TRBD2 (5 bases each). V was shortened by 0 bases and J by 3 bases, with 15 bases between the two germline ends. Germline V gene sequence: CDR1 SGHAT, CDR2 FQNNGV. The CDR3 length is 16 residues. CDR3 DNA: TGTGCCAGCAGCTTAGATCAGGGTAGTCGGGGCTACGAGCAGTACTTC. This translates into CASSLDQGSRGYEQYF.

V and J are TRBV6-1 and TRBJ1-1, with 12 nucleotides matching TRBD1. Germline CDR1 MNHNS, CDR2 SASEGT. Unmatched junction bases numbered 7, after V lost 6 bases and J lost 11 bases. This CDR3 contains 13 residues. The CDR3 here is CASRARDRGPAFF. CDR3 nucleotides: TGTGCCAGCAGAGCAAGGGACAGGGGGCCGGCTTTCTTT.

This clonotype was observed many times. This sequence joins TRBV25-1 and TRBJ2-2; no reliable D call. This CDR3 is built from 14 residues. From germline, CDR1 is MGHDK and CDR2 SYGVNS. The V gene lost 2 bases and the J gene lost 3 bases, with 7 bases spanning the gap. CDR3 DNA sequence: TGTGCCAGCAGTGAAGACTGGGACACCGGGGAGCTGTTTTTT. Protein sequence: CASSEDWDTGELFF. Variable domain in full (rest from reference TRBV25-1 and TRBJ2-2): EADIYQTPRYLVIGTGKKITLECSQTMGHDKMYWYQQDPGMELHLIHYSYGVNSTEKGDLSSESTVSRIRTEHFPLTLESARPSHTSQYLCASSEDWDTGELFFGEGSRLTVL.